This T cell receptor (beta chain) was identified in a study of T cells in Graves' hyperthyroidism and ophthalmopathy. RNA transcripts served as the template for amplifying TCR beta CDR3 regions. HTBI primers were employed in a first-round RT-PCR of the TCR CDR3. TCRdb reprocessed the multiplex PCR reads with MiXCR, giving one entry per CDR3 protein. The sample lists around 570,000 distinct CDR3 sequences; less than 20% were seen once. V lost 6 bases, J lost 4 bases, and 9 bases lay in between. The CDR3 sequence is 12 residues long. Germline CDR1 MNHNS, CDR2 SASEGT. J is TRBJ1-2 and V is TRBV6-1; D perhaps matches TRBD1 (6 bases). The sample was blood. The receptor was isolated from a man aged 35 to 55 with Graves' ophthalmopathy. CDR3 bases: TGTGCCAGCAGACAACAGGGCTATGGCTACACCTTC. Translating gives CASRQQGYGYTF.